These 4 T cell receptor beta chains share one sample of origin, sequenced in a study of T cell repertoires in breast cancer. Paired alpha-beta TCRs of CD8+ T cells were analyzed by expanded emulsion RT-PCR. Unpaired genes were suppressed by blocking oligonucleotides during a second nested PCR. MiXCR was run by TCRdb on the emulsion pairing reads, yielding one entry per CDR3 protein. The sample yields roughly 39,000 distinct CDR3 sequences, roughly 44% seen once. Sequencing was carried out using CD8+ T cells. The receptors come from a pool of human donors with breast cancer or a healthy control (not recorded which).

The chain is built from TRBV5-1 and TRBJ2-1; D unclear. Germline CDR1 reads SGHRS; CDR2 reads YFSETQ. The CDR3 length is 18 residues. V was trimmed by 2 bases and J by 0 bases, leaving 18 bases between them. The CDR3 DNA follows: TGCGCCAGCAGCTTAAGCTTTAGCCAAATCAGCTCCTACAATGAGCAGTTCTTC. Encoded protein: CASSLSFSQISSYNEQFF.

In nucleotides, the CDR3 is TGTGCCAGCAGCCAAGACCGGGGGGTCGGGAATGAGCAGTTCTTC. Encoded protein: CASSQDRGVGNEQFF. The chain recombines TRBV4-2 with TRBJ2-1; 7 nucleotides line up with TRBD2. The CDR3 is 15 amino acids. Germline values: CDR1 LGHNA, CDR2 YNFKEQ. V lost 0 bases and J lost 7; bases outside the gene matches: 6.

This clonotype was picked up a small number of times. This chain joins TRBV4-1 and TRBJ1-2; D may be TRBD1 (5 bases). Germline CDR1 reads MGHRA; CDR2 reads YSYEKL. The length of the CDR3 is 14 residues. V lost 2 bases and J lost 3, with 10 bases in between. CDR3 residues: CASSQFQGHYGYTF. The CDR3 bases are TGCGCCAGCAGCCAATTCCAGGGCCACTATGGCTACACCTTC.

To note about this clonotype: A junction end diverges from the germline sequence, so it may reflect a read error. The chain combines TRBV2 with TRBJ2-7; a weak D match, TRBD1 (5 bases). Germline V lookup: CDR1 SNHLY, CDR2 FYNNEI. This CDR3 region has 15 residues. DNA of the CDR3: TGTGCCGGCAGTGAAAGGGAAAGGGGTTCCTACGAGCAGTACTTC. Its protein product is CAGSERERGSYEQYF.